Listed below are T cell receptor beta chains from one sample, sequenced in a study of T cells in Graves' hyperthyroidism and ophthalmopathy. TCRdb fed the multiplex PCR reads into MiXCR, producing one record per CDR3 protein. This sample has about 520,000 distinct CDR3 sequences, with around 21% found just once. Source material: blood. These receptors originate from a man aged 18 to 30 with Graves' hyperthyroidism. The CDR3 runs from the conserved cysteine through the conserved F or W. D genes are given only for firm matches. Clone sizes are given selectively: once, few, many, or a class where the clone is expanded.

d_gene: TRBD1; v_gene: TRBV15; abundance: few; j_gene: TRBJ1-6; CDR3nt: TGTGCCCCCGGGGGTGGGACAGGAAATTCACCCCTCCACTTT; CDR3aa: CAPGGGTGNSPLHF
d_gene: NA; v_gene: TRBV27; abundance: NA; j_gene: TRBJ1-1; CDR3nt: TGTGCCAGCAGTTTAAGAGCCCAGTTTCTCGAGGGGACTGAAGCTTTCTTT; CDR3aa: CASSLRAQFLEGTEAFF
d_gene: NA; v_gene: TRBV6-5; abundance: many; j_gene: TRBJ1-5; CDR3nt: TGTGCCAGCAGTTACCTGGAGCACCAGCATTTT; CDR3aa: CASSYLEHQHF
d_gene: NA; v_gene: TRBV7-6; abundance: few; j_gene: TRBJ2-5; CDR3nt: TGTGCCAGCAGCTCGTACGGGGGCCAAGAGACCCAGTACTTC; CDR3aa: CASSSYGGQETQYF
d_gene: TRBD1; v_gene: TRBV20-1; abundance: NA; j_gene: TRBJ1-1; CDR3nt: TGCAGTGCCGACAGGGAGACTAACACTGAAGCTTTCTTT; CDR3aa: CSADRETNTEAFF
d_gene: NA; v_gene: TRBV6-2/TRBV6-3; abundance: NA; j_gene: TRBJ1-5; CDR3nt: TGTGCCAGCAGTTACGATGCGGGTCAGCCCCAGCATTTT; CDR3aa: CASSYDAGQPQHF
d_gene: NA; v_gene: TRBV12-3/TRBV12-4; abundance: NA; j_gene: TRBJ2-7; CDR3nt: TGTGCCAGCAGTCCGCATGAGGGACCGATCTACGAGCAGTACTTC; CDR3aa: CASSPHEGPIYEQYF
d_gene: NA; v_gene: TRBV30; abundance: few; j_gene: TRBJ2-1; CDR3nt: TGTGCCTGGAGTGTACAAGGAATAGAGCAGTTCTTC; CDR3aa: CAWSVQGIEQFF
d_gene: TRBD1; v_gene: TRBV28; abundance: many; j_gene: TRBJ1-1; CDR3nt: TGTGCCAGCAGTTACAGGGGGGGTGGTGAAGCTTTCTTT; CDR3aa: CASSYRGGGEAFF
d_gene: NA; v_gene: TRBV12-3/TRBV12-4; abundance: NA; j_gene: TRBJ1-1; CDR3nt: TGTGCCAGCAGTGGGGGGCCGACAGATTGGAGCACTGAAGCTTTCTTT; CDR3aa: CASSGGPTDWSTEAFF
d_gene: NA; v_gene: TRBV29-1; abundance: NA; j_gene: TRBJ1-3; CDR3nt: TGCAGCGCCCGGACCTCTGGAAACACCATATATTTT; CDR3aa: CSARTSGNTIYF
d_gene: NA; v_gene: TRBV5-1; abundance: NA; j_gene: TRBJ1-1; CDR3nt: TGCGCCAGCAGCTTGTATCCCCTCACTGAAGCTTTCTTT; CDR3aa: CASSLYPLTEAFF
d_gene: TRBD1; v_gene: TRBV20-1; abundance: many; j_gene: TRBJ2-5; CDR3nt: TGCAGTGCTACGACGACAGGGGGCAAGTGGAAGACCCAGTACTTC; CDR3aa: CSATTTGGKWKTQYF
d_gene: NA; v_gene: TRBV12-3/TRBV12-4; abundance: many; j_gene: TRBJ1-3; CDR3nt: TGTGCCAGCAGCCCATTACGGTCTGGAAACACCATATATTTT; CDR3aa: CASSPLRSGNTIYF
d_gene: TRBD1; v_gene: TRBV6-4; abundance: many; j_gene: TRBJ1-1; CDR3nt: TGTGCCAGCAGGGGACAGGGACTCACTGAAGCTTTCTTT; CDR3aa: CASRGQGLTEAFF
d_gene: NA; v_gene: TRBV3-1; abundance: NA; j_gene: TRBJ1-2; CDR3nt: TGTGCCAGCAGCCAAGATACAGGCTTCGATGGCTACACCTTC; CDR3aa: CASSQDTGFDGYTF
d_gene: NA; v_gene: TRBV6-1; abundance: many; j_gene: TRBJ1-1; CDR3nt: TGTGCCAGCAGTAAGGACGTAAACACTGAAGCTTTCTTT; CDR3aa: CASSKDVNTEAFF
d_gene: NA; v_gene: TRBV20-1; abundance: NA; j_gene: TRBJ2-4; CDR3nt: TGCAGTGCTAGAGGGCAGGCGGCAAACATTCAGTACTTC; CDR3aa: CSARGQAANIQYF
d_gene: NA; v_gene: TRBV3-1; abundance: NA; j_gene: TRBJ1-1; CDR3nt: TGTGCCAGCAGCCAAAAACAGGGTATCACTGAAGCTTTCTTT; CDR3aa: CASSQKQGITEAFF
d_gene: NA; v_gene: TRBV6-1; abundance: many; j_gene: TRBJ1-2; CDR3nt: TGTGCCAGCAGTGAAGTTGGGGGGCAAGGAGGCTACACCTTC; CDR3aa: CASSEVGGQGGYTF
d_gene: TRBD2; v_gene: TRBV2; abundance: many; j_gene: TRBJ2-2; CDR3nt: TGTGCCAGCACCGCGTTTCGGGGGGGGAACACCGGGGAGCTGTTTTTT; CDR3aa: CASTAFRGGNTGELFF
d_gene: NA; v_gene: TRBV29-1; abundance: NA; j_gene: TRBJ1-3; CDR3nt: TGCAGCGTTGGATCCCTCGGAGGAAACACCATATATTTT; CDR3aa: CSVGSLGGNTIYF
d_gene: TRBD1; v_gene: TRBV6-1; abundance: few; j_gene: TRBJ2-7; CDR3nt: TGTGCCAGCAGTCAGGTGGGGGGACAGGGAGTCTACGAGCAGTACTTC; CDR3aa: CASSQVGGQGVYEQYF
d_gene: NA; v_gene: TRBV19; abundance: many; j_gene: TRBJ2-5; CDR3nt: TGTGCCAGTACCACGGGGCCCTGGGAGACCCAGTACTTC; CDR3aa: CASTTGPWETQYF
d_gene: NA; v_gene: TRBV12-3/TRBV12-4; abundance: many; j_gene: TRBJ2-2; CDR3nt: TGTGCCAGCAGCCCACTTGTGACCGGGGAGCTGTTTTTT; CDR3aa: CASSPLVTGELFF
d_gene: NA; v_gene: TRBV7-6; abundance: many; j_gene: TRBJ2-2; CDR3nt: TGTGCCAGCAGCCCCGGGACACCCGGGGAGCTGTTTTTT; CDR3aa: CASSPGTPGELFF
d_gene: NA; v_gene: TRBV28; abundance: many; j_gene: TRBJ1-6; CDR3nt: TGTGCCAGCACCCAAGGGGGAGAGCCTTCATATAATTCACCCCTCCACTTT; CDR3aa: CASTQGGEPSYNSPLHF
d_gene: NA; v_gene: TRBV6-2/TRBV6-3; abundance: many; j_gene: TRBJ2-7; CDR3nt: TGTGCCATCCAGGACTATGCCACCTCCGAGCAGTACTTC; CDR3aa: CAIQDYATSEQYF
d_gene: NA; v_gene: TRBV6-1; abundance: many; j_gene: TRBJ1-1; CDR3nt: TGTGCCAGCAGTGTTGAGGGAAGGAGAACTGAAGCTTTCTTT; CDR3aa: CASSVEGRRTEAFF
d_gene: NA; v_gene: TRBV30; abundance: many; j_gene: TRBJ2-7; CDR3nt: TGTGCCTGGAGTGTCACAGGGCTCAACGAGCAGTACTTC; CDR3aa: CAWSVTGLNEQYF
d_gene: NA; v_gene: TRBV20-1; abundance: many; j_gene: TRBJ2-7; CDR3nt: TGCAGTGCCCGTGGATGGCGTCAGGGCCATAGCGAGCAGTACTTC; CDR3aa: CSARGWRQGHSEQYF
d_gene: NA; v_gene: TRBV28; abundance: NA; j_gene: TRBJ2-6; CDR3nt: TGTGCCAGCAGTCTAGGACAGAGCTCTGGGGCCAACGTCCTGACTTTC; CDR3aa: CASSLGQSSGANVLTF
d_gene: NA; v_gene: TRBV12-3/TRBV12-4; abundance: many; j_gene: TRBJ1-1; CDR3nt: TGTGCCAGCAGTACGGAGGTAGGCACTGAAGCTTTCTTT; CDR3aa: CASSTEVGTEAFF
d_gene: NA; v_gene: TRBV24-1; abundance: many; j_gene: TRBJ2-5; CDR3nt: TGTGCCACCAGTGATTTGCAGGATGAGACCCAGTACTTC; CDR3aa: CATSDLQDETQYF
d_gene: TRBD2; v_gene: TRBV30; abundance: NA; j_gene: TRBJ2-5; CDR3nt: TGTGCCTGGAGTCTAGCGGGGCGAGAGACCCAGTACTTC; CDR3aa: CAWSLAGRETQYF
d_gene: NA; v_gene: TRBV28; abundance: many; j_gene: TRBJ2-7; CDR3nt: TGTGCCAGCAGCGTTGCCCCACTACCAAGCTCCTACGAGCAGTACTTC; CDR3aa: CASSVAPLPSSYEQYF
d_gene: TRBD1; v_gene: TRBV25-1; abundance: many; j_gene: TRBJ2-7; CDR3nt: TGTGCCAGCAGTGAGGGGACAGGGGAGGTCGGGCAGTACTTC; CDR3aa: CASSEGTGEVGQYF
d_gene: TRBD1; v_gene: TRBV9; abundance: many; j_gene: TRBJ2-7; CDR3nt: TGTGCCAGCAGCTCTCCAACCGGGACAGGGGGTTTGGGCGAGCAGTACTTC; CDR3aa: CASSSPTGTGGLGEQYF
d_gene: TRBD1; v_gene: TRBV5-1; abundance: many; j_gene: TRBJ1-1; CDR3nt: TGCGCCAGCAGCCAAACCCCGGACAGGGGGCGGGCTTTCTTT; CDR3aa: CASSQTPDRGRAFF
d_gene: NA; v_gene: TRBV11-2; abundance: many; j_gene: TRBJ2-7; CDR3nt: TGTGCCAGCAGCTTGCACCCAAACGAGCAGTACTTC; CDR3aa: CASSLHPNEQYF
d_gene: NA; v_gene: TRBV5-6; abundance: many; j_gene: TRBJ2-5; CDR3nt: TGTGCCAGCAGCTCAGCTCGGACAGACGAGACCCAGTACTTC; CDR3aa: CASSSARTDETQYF
d_gene: NA; v_gene: TRBV9; abundance: many; j_gene: TRBJ1-1; CDR3nt: TGTGCCAGCAGCGTAGTTGGAGAACCCCAAGCTTTCTTT; CDR3aa: CASSVVGEPQAFF
d_gene: NA; v_gene: TRBV2; abundance: many; j_gene: TRBJ1-2; CDR3nt: TGTGCCAGCAGTGAAGCGGGGGGCTACTATGGCTACACCTTC; CDR3aa: CASSEAGGYYGYTF